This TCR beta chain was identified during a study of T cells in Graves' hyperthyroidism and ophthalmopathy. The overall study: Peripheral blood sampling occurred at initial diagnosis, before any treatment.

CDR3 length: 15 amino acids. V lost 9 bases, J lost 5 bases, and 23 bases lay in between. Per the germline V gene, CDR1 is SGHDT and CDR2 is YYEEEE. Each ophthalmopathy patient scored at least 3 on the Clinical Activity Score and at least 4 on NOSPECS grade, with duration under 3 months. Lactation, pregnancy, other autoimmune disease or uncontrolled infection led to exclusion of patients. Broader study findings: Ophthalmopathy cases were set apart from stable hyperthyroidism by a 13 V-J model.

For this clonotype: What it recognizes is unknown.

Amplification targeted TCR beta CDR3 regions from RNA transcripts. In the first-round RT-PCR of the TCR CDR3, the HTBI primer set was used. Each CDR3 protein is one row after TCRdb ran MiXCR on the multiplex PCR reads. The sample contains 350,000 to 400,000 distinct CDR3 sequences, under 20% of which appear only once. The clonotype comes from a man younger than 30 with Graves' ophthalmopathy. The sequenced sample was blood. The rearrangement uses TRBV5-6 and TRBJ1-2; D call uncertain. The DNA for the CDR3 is TGTGCCACTATGGCGGCGGGCTCAGATTCTTATGGCTACACCTTC. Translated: CATMAAGSDSYGYTF.